This TCR beta chain was documented in a study of T-cell memory formation after mild COVID-19. On the study more broadly: Largely donor-specific TCR clusters were found.

Employing constant-segment primers, 5'RACE generated TCR alpha and TCR beta cDNA libraries bearing sample barcodes and UMIs. TCRdb reprocessed the 5' RACE reads via MiXCR and lists one record per CDR3 protein. The table shows fewer than 700,000 distinct CDR3 sequences, with roughly a fifth occurring only once. The study, taken as a whole, reports: CD4+ contracting clones lay mainly in CM and EM, CD8+ ones in EMRA. The study detected some responding clones in pre-infection memory, suggesting cross-reactive memory joined.

V trimming: 5 bases; J trimming: 7 bases; junction bases outside the gene matches: 7. The CDR3 loop spans 15 amino acids. Per germline, CDR1 WSHSY and CDR2 SAAADI. Worth noting for this clonotype: Its specificity is not known.

Sequenced sample: PBMCs or a T cell subset sorted from them (not recorded which). The chain couples TRBV10-2 to TRBJ2-1; 11 nucleotides match TRBD2. This receptor was identified in an adult woman who had mild COVID-19 (a few samples of this study predate the infection). Cell type and time point are not known. CDR3 DNA sequence: TGCGCCAGCAGTTTGACTAGCGGGAAACGTAATGAGCAGTTCTTC. It encodes CASSLTSGKRNEQFF.